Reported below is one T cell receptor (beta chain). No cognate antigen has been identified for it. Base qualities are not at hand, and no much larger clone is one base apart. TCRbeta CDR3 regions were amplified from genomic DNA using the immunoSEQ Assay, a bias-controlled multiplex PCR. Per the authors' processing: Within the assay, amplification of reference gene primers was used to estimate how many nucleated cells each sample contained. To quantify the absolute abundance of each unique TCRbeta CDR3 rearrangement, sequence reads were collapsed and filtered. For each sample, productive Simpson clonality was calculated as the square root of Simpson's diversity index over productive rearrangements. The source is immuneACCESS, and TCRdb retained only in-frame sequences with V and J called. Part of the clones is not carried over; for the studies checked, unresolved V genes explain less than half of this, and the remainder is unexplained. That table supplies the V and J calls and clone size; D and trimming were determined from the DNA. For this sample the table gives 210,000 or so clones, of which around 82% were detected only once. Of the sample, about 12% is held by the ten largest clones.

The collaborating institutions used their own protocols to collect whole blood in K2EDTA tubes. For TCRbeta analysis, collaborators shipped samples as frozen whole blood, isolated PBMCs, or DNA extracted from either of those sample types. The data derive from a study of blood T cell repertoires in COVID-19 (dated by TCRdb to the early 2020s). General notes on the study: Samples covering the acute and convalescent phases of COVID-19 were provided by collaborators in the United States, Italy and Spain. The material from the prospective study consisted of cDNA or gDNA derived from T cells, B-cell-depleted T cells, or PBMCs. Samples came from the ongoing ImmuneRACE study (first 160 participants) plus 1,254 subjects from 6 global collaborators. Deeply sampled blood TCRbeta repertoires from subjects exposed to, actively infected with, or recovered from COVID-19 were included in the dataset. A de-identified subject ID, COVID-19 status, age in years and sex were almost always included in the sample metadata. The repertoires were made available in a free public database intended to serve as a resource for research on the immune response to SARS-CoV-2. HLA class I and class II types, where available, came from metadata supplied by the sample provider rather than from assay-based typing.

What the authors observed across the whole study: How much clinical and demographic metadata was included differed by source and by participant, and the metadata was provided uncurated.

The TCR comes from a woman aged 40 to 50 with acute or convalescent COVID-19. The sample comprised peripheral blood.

The DNA sequence is given as TGTGCCGTCGGGGACAGCTACGAGCAGTACTTC. This yields the protein CAVGDSYEQYF. The rearrangement joined TRBV25-1 to TRBJ2-7; TRBD1 matches 7 bases in the middle. Compared with germline, V lacks 11 bases and J lacks 3 bases; bases without a gene match: 4. The CDR3, from cysteine to phenylalanine, totals 11 residues. CDR3 DNA is the only sequence kept; it has 33 bases, read in frame from the first base. CDR1 and CDR2 are read off the germline V gene as MGHDK and SYGVNS.